This T cell receptor (beta chain) originates from a study of early T cells in non-severe SARS-CoV-2 infection. Whole-study context: Bulk RNA taken from unsorted whole blood was sequenced, leaving chains unpaired. Regarding the study as a whole: Using VDJdb, the matching emphasized anti-spike CD8 responses while missing private and CD4 specificities.

The protocol attached unique molecular identifiers to individual cDNA molecules. TCRdb reprocessed the 5' RACE reads via MiXCR and lists one record per CDR3 protein. There are about 45,000 distinct CDR3 sequences in the sample; around 10% occur only once, and 21% lies in the top ten. The CDR3 extends over 13 amino acids. Looked up from germline, CDR1 is MNHEY and CDR2 is SVGAGI. Deletions cut 6 bases from V and 4 bases from J, with 13 bases between. Worth noting for this clonotype: Its target is not known.

The clonotype comes from an adult who was a healthcare worker with PCR-confirmed SARS-CoV-2 infection or an uninfected control (not recorded which). The chain has TRBV6-5 and TRBJ2-7; TRBD2 might be the D (6 bases). The sequencing sample was made of whole blood. CDR3 region: CASSESGTYEQYF. The CDR3 nucleotides read TGTGCCAGCAGCGAATCGGGGACTTACGAGCAGTACTTC.